Below, 16 T cell receptor beta chains from the same sample are listed, as sequenced in a study of cytomegalovirus exposure and HLA in healthy donors listed by TCRdb under 2017. Library creation used the immunoSEQ multiplex PCR assay. For the multiplex PCR, a mixture combining 60 forward primers for TCR Vbeta segments and 13 reverse primers for TCR Jbeta segments was used. TCRdb stores this immuneACCESS table with in-frame sequences only. Part of the clones is absent; in the studies checked, under half of the shortfall reflects unresolved V genes, and no reason is known for the rest. This sample gives 150,000 to 200,000 clones in total; 75% to 90% of them show up just once. Roughly 1.4% of the sample is in the top ten clones. The material sequenced was PBMCs. The source is a girl aged 10 to 17 in good health and CMV-seropositive.

There are a few counts of this clone. The J gene is TRBJ1-5, the V gene TRBV7-8, with 7 positions matching TRBD1. Trimming took 2 bases from V and 0 from J; bases not matched to a gene: 4. The CDR3 loop spans 16 amino acids. CDR1 is SGHVS, CDR2 FQNEAQ, per germline. Written as DNA, the CDR3 is TGTGCCAGCAGCTTATCGACAGGGACTAGCAATCAGCCCCAGCATTTT. Its translation is CASSLSTGTSNQPQHF.

The chain employs TRBV10-3 and TRBJ2-2; 7 bases match TRBD2. V shed 7 bases and J 4 bases; nucleotides not matched to a gene: 6. The CDR3 is 14 residues long. Germline assignment: CDR1 ENHRY and CDR2 SYGVKD. The DNA for the CDR3 is TGTGCCATCACCGCGGGAGAGGGCACCGGGGAGCTGTTTTTT. This encodes CAITAGEGTGELFF.

The rearrangement links TRBV7-2 to TRBJ1-2; D remains ambiguous. The CDR3 has 16 residues. Per germline, CDR1 SGHTA and CDR2 FQGNSA. V shed 5 bases and J shed 4 bases, with 20 bases lying between them. The CDR3 DNA reads TGTGCCAGCAGCCTCGAATTGGTACCAGGCGTCTATGGCTACACCTTC. Translating gives CASSLELVPGVYGYTF.

The chain recombines TRBV18 with TRBJ2-1; D remains unclear. V lost 5 bases and J 12 bases, leaving 26 bases between the germline ends. Germline CDR1 and CDR2: KGHSH and LQKENI. There are 16 residues in the CDR3. CDR3 amino acids: CASSGTGTHPTMTQFF. In nucleotides, the CDR3 is TGTGCCAGCTCAGGAACGGGTACTCATCCCACAATGACGCAGTTCTTC.

The chain couples TRBV25-1 to TRBJ2-2, with 9 positions matching TRBD1. The ends lost 7 bases at V and 4 bases at J; junction bases unmatched: 4. The CDR3 length is 14 residues. In germline, CDR1 is MGHDK, CDR2 SYGVNS. The CDR3 reads CASIGQGFTGELFF. For the CDR3, the DNA is TGTGCCAGCATCGGACAGGGGTTCACCGGGGAGCTGTTTTTT.

This clone was picked up one time. The chain links TRBV5-1 to TRBJ1-1, with D unclear. There are 14 residues in the CDR3. The germline V and J ends were trimmed by 3 bases and 4 bases, with 13 bases remaining between them. Germline V gene data show CDR1 as SGHRS and CDR2 as YFSETQ. The CDR3 spells CASSSYLGSTEAFF. In DNA, the CDR3 is TGCGCCAGCAGCTCTTACCTTGGGAGCACTGAAGCTTTCTTT. The full variable domain, completed using reference TRBV5-1 and TRBJ1-1, is KAGVTQTPRYLIKTRGQQVTLSCSPISGHRSVSWYQQTPGQGLQFLFEYFSETQRNKGNFPGRFSGRQFSNSRSEMNVSTLELGDSALYLCASSSYLGSTEAFFGQGTRLTVV.

The rearrangement uses TRBV30 and TRBJ1-3, with 7 positions matching TRBD1. The germline gives CDR1 GTSNPN, CDR2 SVGIG (reference sequence). V lost 0 bases and J lost 4; bases outside the gene matches: 6. The CDR3 is made up of 15 amino acids. DNA for the CDR3: TGTGCCTGGAGTGTACAGAGGGGGCAGGGAAACACCATATATTTT. Translation gives CAWSVQRGQGNTIYF.

The chain is built from TRBV7-8 and TRBJ1-2; 8 bases are a match to TRBD1. This CDR3 spans 15 amino acids. Per the germline V gene, CDR1 is SGHVS and CDR2 is FQNEAQ. The trim removed 2 bases at V and 8 bases at J, leaving 10 bases unmatched. This CDR3 is CASSLFDGQGWGYTF. CDR3 sequence (DNA): TGTGCCAGCAGCTTATTCGACGGACAGGGCTGGGGCTACACCTTC. Combining the CDR3 with reference TRBV7-8 and TRBJ1-2 gives the whole variable domain GAGVSQSPRYKVAKRGQDVALRCDPISGHVSLFWYQQALGQGPEFLTYFQNEAQLDKSGLPSDRFFAERPEGSVSTLKIQRTQQEDSAVYLCASSLFDGQGWGYTFGSGTRLTVV.

The chain combines TRBV7-3 with TRBJ2-2, with unresolved D. Trimming took 5 bases from V and 6 from J, leaving 10 bases between them. CDR1 SGHTA and CDR2 FQGTGA come from the germline V gene. The CDR3 contains 13 residues. CDR3 coding DNA: TGTGCCAGCAGCCTTCGTCTTTCCGGGGAGCTGTTTTTT. Protein sequence: CASSLRLSGELFF.

This chain uses TRBV18 with TRBJ2-2; weak D call: TRBD2 (5 bases). The germline V gene has CDR1 KGHSH and CDR2 LQKENI. The CDR3 totals 12 residues. Deletions cut 6 bases from V and 6 bases from J, with 8 bases between. This CDR3 is CASSDGAGELFF. The DNA for the CDR3 is TGTGCCAGCTCTGACGGGGCCGGGGAGCTGTTTTTT.

DNA of the CDR3: TGTGCCAGCAGCCAATTGGGACTGTTCCCGTTCTTT. Its translation is CASSQLGLFPFF. The chain carries TRBV14 and TRBJ1-1; the D gene is possibly TRBD1 (5 bases). Germline lookup yields CDR1 SGHDN and CDR2 FVKESK. The CDR3 has 12 amino acids. Trimming took 2 bases from V and 14 from J, leaving 15 bases between them.

Here the CDR3 DNA reads TGTGCCAGCAGCTTAGAGAGGGACTTCTATTACAATGAGCAGTTCTTC. Its translation is CASSLERDFYYNEQFF. This rearrangement joins TRBV7-9 to TRBJ2-1; TRBD2 might be the D (6 bases). The CDR3 sequence is 16 residues long. With 1 base removed from V and 4 bases from J, the gap between germline ends came to 14 bases. Germline V gives CDR1 SEHNR, CDR2 FQNEAQ (reference sequence).

The CDR3 nucleotides read TGTGCCAGTAGTATAGGTGAAGGGACAGGGAAAAGCAATCAGCCCCAGCATTTT. Protein sequence: CASSIGEGTGKSNQPQHF. The rearrangement links TRBV19 to TRBJ1-5; 9 bases fit TRBD1. V trimming: 1 base; J trimming: 1 base; junction bases outside the gene matches: 8. The germline V gene encodes CDR1 LNHDA and CDR2 SQIVND (reference sequence). This CDR3 has 18 amino acids.

The count of this clone is one. The chain carries TRBV14 and TRBJ2-1, with 7 bases fitting TRBD2. Per germline, CDR1 SGHDN and CDR2 FVKESK. Germline trimming cut 9 bases from V and 6 bases from J; bases unmatched to any gene: 8. The CDR3 is 13 amino acids. The CDR3 coding sequence is TGTGCCAGTGGGAGGGAGGCCCCCAATGAGCAGTTCTTC. Its protein is CASGREAPNEQFF.

This rearrangement joins TRBV7-9 to TRBJ2-1; D is perhaps TRBD2 (6 bases). The length of the CDR3 is 15 residues. The germline CDR1 and CDR2 sequences are SEHNR and FQNEAQ (reference sequence). Trimming took off 6 bases at V and 0 bases at J, with 12 bases between the two ends. The CDR3 is CASREGASSYNEQFF. The CDR3 DNA reads as TGTGCCAGCAGGGAGGGCGCGAGCTCCTACAATGAGCAGTTCTTC.

This chain connects TRBV5-1 to TRBJ2-7; 9 nucleotides line up with TRBD2. The germline V gene encodes CDR1 SGHRS and CDR2 YFSETQ. The CDR3 runs 16 residues. The V gene end was trimmed by 0 bases and the J gene end by 1 base; junction bases not matched to a gene: 5. The CDR3 DNA is TGCGCCAGCAGCTTGGGACTAGCGGATTTGTCCTACGAGCAGTACTTC. This encodes CASSLGLADLSYEQYF.